Listed below are T cell receptor beta chains from one sample, sequenced in a study of T-cell reconstitution after alpha-beta-depleted transplantation in children. Each CDR3 protein is one row after TCRdb ran MiXCR on the PCR reads. Among hundreds of thousands of distinct CDR3 sequences listed, roughly 9.1% were seen once. The material was PBMCs, obtained before TCRalphabeta/CD19-depleted stem cell transplant. These receptor sequences come from a boy less than two years old with acute myeloid leukemia, due to receive a stem cell transplant. The conserved cysteine and the conserved F or W are not part of the CDR3 here.

TRBV20-1	13	TRBJ2-3	SAVIKRGGRDTQY
TRBV24-1	14	TRBJ2-7	ATSDPGLAGGREQY
TRBV9	12	TRBJ1-1	ASSVVGGNTKAF
TRBV7-2	14	TRBJ2-7	ASSPSVGQGTYEQY
TRBV20-1	11	TRBJ2-7	SARGGTAYEQY
TRBV12-3/TRBV12-4	13	TRBJ2-7	ASFIGQGLEYEQY
TRBV20-1	15	TRBJ2-3	SASIRGRQASTDTQY
TRBV10-3	13	TRBJ2-7	AISESPVRTYEQY
TRBV20-1	12	TRBJ1-1	SARITGLNTEAF
TRBV5-6	13	TRBJ2-7	ASSNSTGDHYEQY
TRBV6-1	13	TRBJ2-7	ASSDWGLAAYEQY
TRBV2	17	TRBJ2-1	AICQGLAGARSSYNEQF
TRBV25-1	16	TRBJ2-1	ASSPRGSGGLADNEQF
TRBV7-2	15	TRBJ1-3	ASSSPYRGLPGNTIY